This T cell receptor beta chain was identified during a study of follicular helper T cells after annual influenza vaccination. The time point was: 2015-2016 season, pre-vaccination. Blood volume per time point ranged from about 40 to 110 mL. Method: immunoSEQ multiplex PCR; TCRdb's copy keeps in-frame clones and lacks some. The sample records roughly 6,100 clones, 82% being singletons. Germline CDR1 reads SNHLY; CDR2 reads FYNNEI. The J segment lost 2 bases and the V segment lost 6 bases, leaving 17 bases of the junction unmatched. This CDR3 comprises 19 residues. Sequences were derived from CXCR5- memory CD4+ T cells sorted from blood, sampled on the day of influenza vaccination. This chain links TRBV2 with TRBJ2-7, with TRBD2 identical over 12 bases. The source of this sequence is an adult who received the influenza vaccine. CDR3: CASSGVRTSGVLLTYEQYF. CDR3 sequence (DNA): TGTGCCAGCAGCGGGGTTCGGACTAGCGGGGTTTTACTTACCTACGAGCAGTACTTC. Variable domain in full (rest from reference TRBV2 and TRBJ2-7): EPEVTQTPSHQVTQMGQEVILRCVPISNHLYFYWYRQILGQKVEFLVSFYNNEISEKSEIFDDQFSVERPDGSNFTLKIRSTKLEDSAMYFCASSGVRTSGVLLTYEQYFGPGTRLTVT.